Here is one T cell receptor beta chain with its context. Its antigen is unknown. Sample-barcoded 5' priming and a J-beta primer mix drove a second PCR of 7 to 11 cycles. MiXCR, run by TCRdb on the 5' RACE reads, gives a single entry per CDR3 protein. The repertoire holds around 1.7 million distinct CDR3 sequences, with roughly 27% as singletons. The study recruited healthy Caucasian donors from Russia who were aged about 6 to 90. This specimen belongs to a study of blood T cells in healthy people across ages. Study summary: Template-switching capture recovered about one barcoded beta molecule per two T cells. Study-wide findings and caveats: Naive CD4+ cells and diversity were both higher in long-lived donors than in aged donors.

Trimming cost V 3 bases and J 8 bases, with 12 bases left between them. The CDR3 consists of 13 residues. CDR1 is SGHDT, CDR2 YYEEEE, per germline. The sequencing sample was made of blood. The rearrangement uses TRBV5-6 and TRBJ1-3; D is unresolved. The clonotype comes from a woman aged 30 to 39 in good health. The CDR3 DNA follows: TGTGCCAGCAGCTATCGGGTAGAGGACACCATATATTTT. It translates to CASSYRVEDTIYF.